Listed below are T cell receptor beta chains from one sample, sequenced in a study of OX40 agonist ivuxolimab in advanced cancers. Sequencing used immunoSEQ multiplex PCR; TCRdb keeps in-frame clones, though not all of them. The top ten clones hold 0.78% of a sample with under 80,000 clones, about nine tenths of them seen once. This specimen consisted of CD4+ or CD8+ T cells sorted from blood, obtained in a trial of the OX40 agonist ivuxolimab. The receptors come from an adult with an advanced solid tumor such as melanoma, head and neck, liver or kidney cancer. Both conserved end residues are part of each CDR3. Each record gives: D gene, V gene, clone size, J gene, CDR3 protein, CDR3 DNA. A D gene is named only where the DNA matches it firmly. Size is omitted from some rows. Given values are once, few, many or a class for expanded clones.

d_gene: NA; v_gene: TRBV10-3; abundance: NA; j_gene: TRBJ2-3; CDR3aa: CAITRGADTDTQYF; CDR3nt: TGTGCCATCACCCGGGGGGCTGACACAGATACGCAGTATTTT
d_gene: TRBD2; v_gene: TRBV7-3; abundance: NA; j_gene: TRBJ2-5; CDR3aa: CASSSLAGALQETQYF; CDR3nt: TGTGCCAGCAGCTCCTTAGCGGGGGCCCTCCAAGAGACCCAGTACTTC
d_gene: NA; v_gene: TRBV28; abundance: NA; j_gene: TRBJ2-5; CDR3aa: CASSLFRVPSYF; CDR3nt: TGTGCCAGCAGTTTATTCAGGGTCCCTAGTTACTTC
d_gene: TRBD1; v_gene: TRBV5-6; abundance: NA; j_gene: TRBJ2-7; CDR3aa: CASSGTGGLYEQYF; CDR3nt: TGTGCCAGCAGCGGGACAGGGGGCCTCTACGAGCAGTACTTC
d_gene: NA; v_gene: TRBV6-5; abundance: NA; j_gene: TRBJ1-4; CDR3aa: CASSRQGANEKLFF; CDR3nt: TGTGCCAGCAGCCGCCAGGGAGCAAATGAAAAACTGTTTTTT
d_gene: NA; v_gene: TRBV5-1; abundance: NA; j_gene: TRBJ1-2; CDR3aa: CASSLGPDYGYTF; CDR3nt: TGCGCCAGCAGCTTGGGTCCCGACTATGGCTACACCTTC
d_gene: NA; v_gene: TRBV5-4; abundance: NA; j_gene: TRBJ2-3; CDR3aa: CASSFESSTDTQYF; CDR3nt: TGTGCCAGCAGCTTTGAAAGTAGCACAGATACGCAGTATTTT
d_gene: NA; v_gene: TRBV2; abundance: NA; j_gene: TRBJ2-4; CDR3aa: CASSGTEGNIQYF; CDR3nt: TGTGCCAGCAGTGGGACAGAGGGGAACATTCAGTACTTC
d_gene: NA; v_gene: TRBV29-1; abundance: NA; j_gene: TRBJ1-2; CDR3aa: CSVTEGGYTF; CDR3nt: TGCAGCGTTACGGAAGGGGGCTACACCTTC
d_gene: TRBD1; v_gene: TRBV7-3; abundance: NA; j_gene: TRBJ2-3; CDR3aa: CASSLRDSYTDTQYF; CDR3nt: TGTGCCAGCAGCTTAAGGGACAGCTACACAGATACGCAGTATTTT
d_gene: TRBD1; v_gene: TRBV6-1; abundance: NA; j_gene: TRBJ1-5; CDR3aa: CASSQGQGASENQPQHF; CDR3nt: TGTGCCAGCAGTCAAGGACAGGGGGCCTCAGAGAATCAGCCCCAGCATTTT
d_gene: NA; v_gene: TRBV2; abundance: NA; j_gene: TRBJ2-1; CDR3aa: CASRRDGVLGNNEQFF; CDR3nt: TGTGCCAGCAGGCGAGACGGAGTGTTGGGAAACAATGAGCAGTTCTTC
d_gene: NA; v_gene: TRBV4-2; abundance: NA; j_gene: TRBJ1-5; CDR3aa: CASSQGTDSNQPQHF; CDR3nt: TGTGCCAGCAGCCAAGGCACAGATAGCAATCAGCCCCAGCATTTT
d_gene: TRBD1; v_gene: TRBV13; abundance: NA; j_gene: TRBJ2-4; CDR3aa: CASSQGQGRDIQYF; CDR3nt: TGTGCCAGCAGCCAAGGACAGGGGAGGGACATTCAGTACTTC
d_gene: NA; v_gene: TRBV19; abundance: once; j_gene: TRBJ2-3; CDR3aa: CASSAGPAATQYF; CDR3nt: TGTGCCAGTTCCGCGGGGCCGGCGGCTACGCAGTATTTT
d_gene: TRBD2; v_gene: TRBV10-3; abundance: NA; j_gene: TRBJ2-7; CDR3aa: CAISRTSGSGEQYF; CDR3nt: TGTGCCATCAGCAGGACTAGCGGGAGCGGCGAGCAGTACTTC
d_gene: NA; v_gene: TRBV2; abundance: NA; j_gene: TRBJ1-3; CDR3aa: CASSVSPVGISGNTIYF; CDR3nt: TGTGCCAGCAGTGTTAGTCCGGTGGGGATATCTGGAAACACCATATATTTT
d_gene: NA; v_gene: TRBV6-1; abundance: NA; j_gene: TRBJ2-2; CDR3aa: CASSEATGVAGELFF; CDR3nt: TGTGCCAGCAGTGAAGCAACTGGAGTTGCCGGGGAGCTGTTTTTT
d_gene: NA; v_gene: TRBV7-8; abundance: NA; j_gene: TRBJ2-1; CDR3aa: CASSFRGRASYNEQFF; CDR3nt: TGTGCCAGCAGCTTTCGTGGCAGGGCCTCCTACAATGAGCAGTTCTTC
d_gene: NA; v_gene: TRBV7-8; abundance: few; j_gene: TRBJ2-7; CDR3aa: CASRPRGRTSYEQYF; CDR3nt: TGTGCCAGCAGGCCCCGGGGACGGACGTCCTACGAGCAGTACTTC
d_gene: TRBD1; v_gene: TRBV7-6; abundance: once; j_gene: TRBJ1-5; CDR3aa: CASSHDREGQPQHF; CDR3nt: TGTGCCAGCAGCCACGACAGGGAGGGTCAGCCCCAGCATTTT
d_gene: NA; v_gene: TRBV27; abundance: NA; j_gene: TRBJ1-1; CDR3aa: CASSLRAGQAFF; CDR3nt: TGTGCCAGCAGTTTGAGAGCAGGCCAAGCTTTCTTT
d_gene: NA; v_gene: TRBV18; abundance: NA; j_gene: TRBJ1-1; CDR3aa: CASSSETVNTEAFF; CDR3nt: TGTGCCAGCTCATCGGAGACTGTGAACACTGAAGCTTTCTTT
d_gene: TRBD1; v_gene: TRBV30; abundance: NA; j_gene: TRBJ2-5; CDR3aa: CAWDRGRETQYF; CDR3nt: TGTGCCTGGGACAGGGGGCGAGAGACCCAGTACTTC
d_gene: NA; v_gene: TRBV28; abundance: once; j_gene: TRBJ2-7; CDR3aa: CATLTARGSYEQYF; CDR3nt: TGTGCCACCCTTACCGCGCGGGGCTCCTACGAGCAGTACTTC
d_gene: TRBD1; v_gene: TRBV11-2; abundance: NA; j_gene: TRBJ1-6; CDR3aa: CASSLQGAGSPLHF; CDR3nt: TGTGCCAGCAGCTTACAGGGGGCTGGTTCACCCCTCCACTTT
d_gene: NA; v_gene: TRBV11-2; abundance: NA; j_gene: TRBJ1-3; CDR3aa: CASSLVAGGNTIYF; CDR3nt: TGTGCCAGCAGCTTAGTGGCAGGTGGAAACACCATATATTTT
d_gene: TRBD2; v_gene: TRBV5-1; abundance: NA; j_gene: TRBJ2-6; CDR3aa: CASSLLAGVVGANVLTF; CDR3nt: TGCGCCAGCAGCCTGTTAGCGGGAGTAGTTGGGGCCAACGTCCTGACTTTC
d_gene: NA; v_gene: TRBV30; abundance: NA; j_gene: TRBJ1-4; CDR3aa: CAWSVGRGGEKLFF; CDR3nt: TGTGCCTGGAGTGTCGGCAGGGGAGGAGAAAAACTGTTTTTT
d_gene: TRBD2; v_gene: TRBV7-9; abundance: NA; j_gene: TRBJ2-3; CDR3aa: CASRTSGGEDTQYF; CDR3nt: TGTGCCAGCAGGACTAGCGGGGGAGAAGATACGCAGTATTTT
d_gene: NA; v_gene: TRBV28; abundance: once; j_gene: TRBJ2-1; CDR3aa: CASSFRGEQFF; CDR3nt: TGTGCCAGCAGTTTTAGGGGCGAGCAGTTCTTC
d_gene: NA; v_gene: TRBV19; abundance: NA; j_gene: TRBJ2-3; CDR3aa: CASSPPASFTDTQYF; CDR3nt: TGTGCCAGTAGTCCCCCGGCTAGTTTCACAGATACGCAGTATTTT
d_gene: NA; v_gene: TRBV11-2; abundance: NA; j_gene: TRBJ2-5; CDR3aa: CATLGGSGETQYF; CDR3nt: TGTGCCACCTTAGGGGGGTCGGGGGAGACCCAGTACTTC
d_gene: NA; v_gene: TRBV6-1; abundance: NA; j_gene: TRBJ1-3; CDR3aa: CASSAEYGSHTIYF; CDR3nt: TGTGCCAGCAGTGCAGAGTACGGGAGCCACACCATATATTTT
d_gene: TRBD1; v_gene: TRBV19; abundance: NA; j_gene: TRBJ1-5; CDR3aa: CASSSAGGGKQPQHF; CDR3nt: TGTGCCAGTAGTTCCGCAGGGGGCGGGAAACAGCCCCAGCATTTT
d_gene: NA; v_gene: TRBV11-2; abundance: few; j_gene: TRBJ1-1; CDR3aa: CASSFSGRANTEAFF; CDR3nt: TGTGCCAGCAGCTTCTCGGGCAGGGCGAACACTGAAGCTTTCTTT
d_gene: NA; v_gene: TRBV10-1; abundance: NA; j_gene: TRBJ2-3; CDR3aa: CASSEQISDTQYF; CDR3nt: TGCGCCAGCAGTGAACAGATCTCAGATACGCAGTATTTT
d_gene: TRBD1; v_gene: TRBV6-5; abundance: once; j_gene: TRBJ2-7; CDR3aa: CASTSPGQGWEQYF; CDR3nt: TGTGCCAGCACCTCACCGGGACAGGGCTGGGAGCAGTACTTC
d_gene: NA; v_gene: TRBV10-1; abundance: NA; j_gene: TRBJ1-1; CDR3aa: CASSEAQDTTEAFF; CDR3nt: TGCGCCAGCAGTGAGGCACAGGATACCACTGAAGCTTTCTTT
d_gene: NA; v_gene: TRBV28; abundance: NA; j_gene: TRBJ1-5; CDR3aa: CATFLQGGGQPQHF; CDR3nt: TGTGCCACCTTTCTACAGGGAGGGGGTCAGCCCCAGCATTTT
d_gene: NA; v_gene: TRBV9; abundance: NA; j_gene: TRBJ2-5; CDR3aa: CASSVDLRGETQYF; CDR3nt: TGTGCCAGCAGCGTAGACTTAAGAGGGGAGACCCAGTACTTC
d_gene: NA; v_gene: TRBV20-1; abundance: NA; j_gene: TRBJ1-5; CDR3aa: CSASDDGVQHF; CDR3nt: TGCAGTGCTTCCGACGACGGGGTCCAGCATTTT
d_gene: NA; v_gene: TRBV29-1; abundance: NA; j_gene: TRBJ2-5; CDR3aa: CSARVPGGAQTQYF; CDR3nt: TGCAGCGCCCGTGTCCCAGGGGGGGCTCAAACCCAGTACTTC
d_gene: NA; v_gene: TRBV6-5; abundance: NA; j_gene: TRBJ2-7; CDR3aa: CASSYSTRASSYEQYF; CDR3nt: TGTGCCAGCAGTTACTCGACGCGGGCGAGCTCCTACGAGCAGTACTTC
d_gene: NA; v_gene: TRBV20-1; abundance: NA; j_gene: TRBJ2-3; CDR3aa: CSATPEGTQYF; CDR3nt: TGCAGTGCGACCCCCGAGGGTACGCAGTATTTT
d_gene: NA; v_gene: TRBV1; abundance: NA; j_gene: TRBJ1-5; CDR3aa: CTSSHGFGTENQPQHF; CDR3nt: TGCACCAGCAGCCATGGATTCGGGACAGAAAATCAGCCCCAGCATTTT
d_gene: NA; v_gene: TRBV5-1; abundance: NA; j_gene: TRBJ1-2; CDR3aa: CASSLEGQGSYGYTF; CDR3nt: TGCGCCAGCAGCTTGGAGGGGCAGGGAAGCTATGGCTACACCTTC
d_gene: NA; v_gene: TRBV27; abundance: NA; j_gene: TRBJ1-5; CDR3aa: CASSPQQGHQPQHF; CDR3nt: TGTGCCAGCAGTCCCCAGCAGGGCCATCAGCCCCAGCATTTT
d_gene: NA; v_gene: TRBV15; abundance: NA; j_gene: TRBJ1-5; CDR3aa: CATSRGGVQPQHF; CDR3nt: TGTGCCACCAGCAGAGGTGGGGTACAGCCCCAGCATTTT
d_gene: TRBD1; v_gene: TRBV25-1; abundance: NA; j_gene: TRBJ2-1; CDR3aa: CASSEWDREYAFF; CDR3nt: TGTGCCAGCAGTGAATGGGACAGGGAATACGCGTTCTTC
d_gene: NA; v_gene: TRBV10-3; abundance: NA; j_gene: TRBJ2-7; CDR3aa: CAISDPRGFNEQYF; CDR3nt: TGTGCCATCAGTGACCCGAGGGGGTTTAACGAGCAGTACTTC
d_gene: NA; v_gene: TRBV11-2; abundance: NA; j_gene: TRBJ2-7; CDR3aa: CASSLLVGEQYF; CDR3nt: TGTGCCAGCAGCCTATTGGTGGGCGAGCAGTACTTC
d_gene: TRBD2; v_gene: TRBV19; abundance: NA; j_gene: TRBJ2-1; CDR3aa: CASTKLAGGYNEQFF; CDR3nt: TGTGCCAGTACCAAACTAGCGGGGGGTTACAATGAGCAGTTCTTC
d_gene: NA; v_gene: TRBV7-9; abundance: NA; j_gene: TRBJ2-7; CDR3aa: CASSLIRASALGHEQYF; CDR3nt: TGTGCCAGCAGCTTAATAAGGGCCTCAGCCCTAGGCCACGAGCAGTACTTC
d_gene: TRBD2; v_gene: TRBV7-9; abundance: once; j_gene: TRBJ2-5; CDR3aa: CASSRRGDLRGQETQYF; CDR3nt: TGTGCCAGCTCCCGGCGGGGGGATCTTCGCGGCCAAGAGACCCAGTACTTC
d_gene: NA; v_gene: TRBV25-1; abundance: NA; j_gene: TRBJ2-7; CDR3aa: CASSEATSRPYEQYF; CDR3nt: TGTGCCAGCAGTGAAGCGACGAGCAGGCCCTACGAGCAGTACTTC
d_gene: NA; v_gene: TRBV6-5; abundance: NA; j_gene: TRBJ2-5; CDR3aa: CASSYGGTSGRETQYF; CDR3nt: TGTGCCAGCAGTTACGGGGGGACATCTGGGCGAGAGACCCAGTACTTC